The 28 T cell receptor beta chains below come from one sample, sequenced in a study of blood T cell repertoires in COVID-19. Using immunoSEQ multiplex PCR, the repertoire was profiled, and TCRdb retains in-frame clones only, with some absent. This table has 250,000 to 350,000 clones, roughly 80% appearing once. The sample comprised peripheral blood. All receptors derive from a woman aged 45-65 years with active or convalescent COVID-19.

The chain uses TRBV5-4 and TRBJ2-1; 11 nucleotides match TRBD1. The CDR3 totals 15 residues. J was trimmed by 7 bases and V by 3 bases; bases with no gene match: 6. Germline CDR1 and CDR2: SGHNT and YYREEE (reference sequence). The CDR3 loop is CASSWGQGGGNEQFF. The DNA of the CDR3 is TGTGCCAGCAGCTGGGGACAGGGGGGAGGAAATGAGCAGTTCTTC.

The V and J genes are TRBV6-5 and TRBJ2-3; tentative D call: TRBD2 (6 bases). This CDR3 spans 15 amino acids. V dropped 7 bases and J dropped 3 bases, with 17 bases sitting between them. The germline gives CDR1 MNHEY, CDR2 SVGAGI. The CDR3 spells CASTPWRGGTDTQYF. The CDR3 DNA sequence: TGTGCCAGCACACCCTGGCGGGGCGGGACAGATACGCAGTATTTT.

The chain joins TRBV14 to TRBJ2-2; a possible D gene is TRBD2 (5 bases). CDR1 SGHDN and CDR2 FVKESK come from the germline V gene. Between the trimmed V and J ends, which lost 3 bases and 6 bases, there was a span of 14 bases. The CDR3 spans 15 residues. The CDR3 is CASSHVRGWAGELFF. The CDR3 region has the DNA TGTGCCAGCAGCCACGTGAGAGGGTGGGCCGGGGAGCTGTTTTTT. Using reference TRBV14 and TRBJ2-2 for the parts outside the CDR3, the full variable domain is EAGVTQFPSHSVIEKGQTVTLRCDPISGHDNLYWYRRVMGKEIKFLLHFVKESKQDESGMPNNRFLAERTGGTYSTLKVQPAELEDSGVYFCASSHVRGWAGELFFGEGSRLTVL.

The CDR3 sequence is CASSQAGMGGIQGDEQFF. CDR3 DNA: TGTGCCAGCAGCCAAGCGGGAATGGGGGGGATTCAAGGCGATGAGCAGTTCTTC. The chain links TRBV3-1 (or the pseudogene TRBV3-2) to TRBJ2-1, with 7 positions matching TRBD2. This CDR3 has 18 amino acids. The germline V gene encodes CDR1 LGHDT and CDR2 YNNKEL (reference sequence). The trim removed 1 base at V and 8 bases at J, leaving 17 bases unmatched.

This chain links TRBV19 with TRBJ1-1; D is uncertain. From germline, CDR1 is LNHDA and CDR2 SQIVND (reference sequence). This CDR3 region has 12 residues. V shed 10 bases and J shed 1 base, with 10 bases lying between them. This CDR3 is CATKTGNTEAFF. The CDR3 bases are TGTGCCACCAAGACTGGGAACACTGAAGCTTTCTTT.

The chain has TRBV5-1 and TRBJ2-3; 11 bases align to TRBD2. V shed 0 bases and J 5 bases; nucleotides not matched to a gene: 5. The CDR3 is 16 residues long. CDR1 and CDR2 (germline): SGHRS, YFSETQ. CDR3: CASSLGIAGGLDTQYF. CDR3 nucleotide sequence: TGCGCCAGCAGCTTGGGAATAGCGGGAGGGCTAGATACGCAGTATTTT.

The chain carries TRBV4-1 and TRBJ2-7; TRBD2 aligns across 11 bases. This CDR3 is 15 amino acids long. Germline CDR1 is MGHRA and CDR2 is YSYEKL. Trimming cost V 0 bases and J 10 bases; bases outside gene matches: 8. The chain's CDR3 is CASSQDPSGRSRQYF. CDR3 in DNA: TGCGCCAGCAGCCAAGACCCTAGCGGGAGGTCGAGACAGTACTTC.

A single count supports this clone. The chain links TRBV13 to TRBJ2-1; weak D call: TRBD2 (5 bases). From germline, CDR1 is PRHDT and CDR2 FYEKMQ (reference sequence). The CDR3 has 14 residues. V lost 3 bases, J lost 5 bases, and 11 bases lay in between. The CDR3 spells CASSFSEAHNEQFF. Here the CDR3 DNA reads TGTGCCAGCAGCTTTAGCGAAGCACACAATGAGCAGTTCTTC. The entire variable domain, with the rest obtained from reference TRBV13 and TRBJ2-1, is as follows: AAGVIQSPRHLIKEKRETATLKCYPIPRHDTVYWYQQGPGQDPQFLISFYEKMQSDKGSIPDRFSAQQFSDYHSELNMSSLELGDSALYFCASSFSEAHNEQFFGPGTRLTVL.

This sequence joins TRBV27 and TRBJ2-7; 8 positions match TRBD1. The CDR3 runs 14 residues. The V segment lost 3 bases and the J segment 3 bases; nucleotides outside the gene matches: 4. Germline assignment: CDR1 MNHEY and CDR2 SMNVEV (reference sequence). CDR3 nucleotide sequence: TGTGCCAGCAGTTTTGGACAGGGTGTCTACGAGCAGTACTTC. It yields the protein CASSFGQGVYEQYF.

The V and J genes are TRBV10-3 and TRBJ1-6; 7 nucleotides agree with TRBD1. The length of the CDR3 is 15 residues. J lost 10 bases, V lost 3 bases, and 9 bases had no gene match. Germline values: CDR1 ENHRY, CDR2 SYGVKD. CDR3 DNA sequence: TGTGCCATCAGTGAACAGGGGCCCCAGATCTCACCCCTCCACTTT. Protein product: CAISEQGPQISPLHF.

CDR3 in amino acids: CASSGSGTDTQYF. The CDR3 bases are TGTGCCAGCAGCGGTAGCGGCACAGATACGCAGTATTTT. The chain uses TRBV7-9 and TRBJ2-3; TRBD2 is a possible D gene (5 bases). Germline-derived CDR1 and CDR2 are SEHNR and FQNEAQ (reference sequence). The CDR3 loop spans 13 amino acids. V gave up 5 bases and J gave up 1 base, with 7 bases separating them.

For this clone: The same CDR3 can be traced to other DNA sequences in this sample. The genes are TRBV18 and TRBJ2-7; 10 bases line up with TRBD1. The germline V gene has CDR1 KGHSH and CDR2 LQKENI. CDR3 size: 14 residues. J lost 2 bases, V lost 3 bases, and 1 base had no gene match. The CDR3 here is CASSPGQGTYEQYF. CDR3 coding DNA: TGTGCCAGCTCACCGGGACAGGGGACCTACGAGCAGTACTTC.

The rearrangement links TRBV5-1 to TRBJ1-2, with a tentative D call TRBD1 (5 bases). V lost 5 bases and J lost 1, with 9 bases in between. The CDR3 consists of 13 residues. Per germline, CDR1 SGHRS and CDR2 YFSETQ. The CDR3 loop is CASRPDSNYGYTF. CDR3 DNA sequence: TGCGCCAGCAGACCCGACAGTAACTATGGCTACACCTTC.

This chain links TRBV6-5 with TRBJ1-2, with a tentative D call TRBD1 (6 bases). This CDR3 contains 13 residues. Between the trimmed V and J ends, which lost 8 bases and 3 bases, there was a span of 13 bases. Looked up from germline, CDR1 is MNHEY and CDR2 is SVGAGI. The CDR3, as DNA: TGTGCCAGCCACCCGACAGGCTACTATGGCTACACCTTC. It yields the protein CASHPTGYYGYTF.

V usage is TRBV6-6 and J usage is TRBJ2-7; 9 bases agree with TRBD1. CDR1 MNHNY and CDR2 SVGAGI come from the germline V gene (reference sequence). The V gene end was trimmed by 5 bases and the J gene end by 3 bases; junction bases not matched to a gene: 14. CDR3 length: 17 amino acids. The CDR3 sequence: CASSRVTGTGPDYEQYF. The CDR3, as DNA: TGTGCCAGCAGTCGCGTAACTGGGACAGGGCCGGACTACGAGCAGTACTTC.

A single count supports this clone. The gene calls are TRBV6-5 and TRBJ2-1, with 8 bases that match TRBD1. The CDR3 extends over 14 amino acids. Germline V CDR1 and CDR2: MNHEY, SVGAGI. After removal of 11 bases from V and 4 bases from J, the junction contained 10 bases not matched to a gene. Here the CDR3 reads CAGSRGRGYNEQFF. The CDR3 DNA is TGTGCCGGATCCAGGGGGCGCGGATACAATGAGCAGTTCTTC.

The V gene is TRBV5-6, the J gene TRBJ2-1; D may be TRBD1 (7 bases). Germline V CDR1 and CDR2: SGHDT, YYEEEE. Trimming cost V 1 base and J 10 bases, with 18 bases left between them. The length of the CDR3 is 15 residues. CDR3 sequence (DNA): TGTGCCAGCAGCTTGCCTTTACCCAGGGGGGTAGAGCAGTTCTTC. It translates to CASSLPLPRGVEQFF.

This clone was seen just once. J is TRBJ1-4 and V is TRBV6-5, with D possibly matching TRBD1 (5 bases). Germline V CDR1 and CDR2: MNHEY, SVGAGI. CDR3 length equals 15 residues. V lost 2 bases to trimming and J lost 6 bases, with 13 bases between them. CDR3 nucleotide sequence: TGTGCCAGCAGTTACCGGGGGGGTGTTTATGAAAAACTGTTTTTT. Translation: CASSYRGGVYEKLFF.

The genes are TRBV6-5 and TRBJ2-3, with 7 bases aligning to TRBD2. V lost 8 bases, J lost 4 bases, and 9 bases stayed unmatched. Germline-derived CDR1 and CDR2 are MNHEY and SVGAGI. This CDR3 region has 14 residues. The DNA for the CDR3 is TGTGCCAGCCTCGACCCGGGGGGTTCAGATACGCAGTATTTT. It encodes CASLDPGGSDTQYF.

This rearrangement joins TRBV28 to TRBJ1-5; 8 nucleotides line up with TRBD1. Trimming took 5 bases from V and 7 from J; bases not matched to a gene: 4. The germline V gene has CDR1 MDHEN and CDR2 SYDVKM. This CDR3 has 13 residues. CDR3 nucleotides: TGTGCCAGCAGTAAACAGGGGGAACAGCCCCAGCATTTT. Its protein is CASSKQGEQPQHF.

The rearrangement links TRBV7-8 to TRBJ2-2, with 9 bases that match TRBD2. Germline V lookup: CDR1 SGHVS, CDR2 FQNEAQ. With 5 bases clipped from V and 8 bases from J, the junction kept 15 bases outside the gene matches. The CDR3 loop spans 17 amino acids. The CDR3 is CASSPRKAGGPGGELFF. DNA for the CDR3: TGTGCCAGCAGCCCCAGGAAAGCGGGAGGTCCGGGGGGGGAGCTGTTTTTT. The full variable domain, in which reference TRBV7-8 and TRBJ2-2 provide the parts outside the CDR3, is GAGVSQSPRYKVAKRGQDVALRCDPISGHVSLFWYQQALGQGPEFLTYFQNEAQLDKSGLPSDRFFAERPEGSVSTLKIQRTQQEDSAVYLCASSPRKAGGPGGELFFGEGSRLTVL.

V usage is TRBV7-9 and J usage is TRBJ1-1; TRBD1 might be the D (5 bases). The V gene lost 5 bases and the J gene lost 5 bases, with 18 bases spanning the gap. Looked up from germline, CDR1 is SEHNR and CDR2 is FQNEAQ (reference sequence). This CDR3 region has 15 residues. CDR3 coding DNA: TGTGCCAGCAGCCCACTACAGGACCCCCTTACTGAAGCTTTCTTT. Translation gives CASSPLQDPLTEAFF.

The chain uses TRBV5-6 and TRBJ1-6, with TRBD1 matching over 9 bases. This CDR3 spans 15 amino acids. Germline CDR1 and CDR2: SGHDT and YYEEEE. Trimming at V came to 4 bases and at J to 7 bases, leaving 6 bases not matched to a gene. The CDR3 loop reads CASSLRDRANSPLHF. In DNA form, the CDR3 reads TGTGCCAGCAGCCTCCGGGACAGGGCCAATTCACCCCTCCACTTT. The complete variable domain, with remaining parts taken from reference TRBV5-6 and TRBJ1-6, reads DAGVTQSPTHLIKTRGQQVTLRCSPKSGHDTVSWYQQALGQGPQFIFQYYEEEERQRGNFPDRFSGHQFPNYSSELNVNALLLGDSALYLCASSLRDRANSPLHFGNGTRLTVT.

This chain connects TRBV14 to TRBJ2-1; 7 bases agree with TRBD1. J gave up 9 bases and V 0 bases, and 17 bases lay outside the gene matches. CDR3 length: 18 residues. Germline V gives CDR1 SGHDN, CDR2 FVKESK. The CDR3 loop reads CASSQDHAGGLRIGEQFF. In DNA, the CDR3 is TGTGCCAGCAGCCAAGATCATGCAGGGGGTCTGAGGATTGGTGAGCAGTTCTTC.

This chain links TRBV11-2 with TRBJ2-3, with TRBD2 as a possible D gene (6 bases). Per germline, CDR1 SGHAT and CDR2 FQNNGV. The CDR3 spans 17 residues. Trimming removed 0 bases from V and 2 bases from J, with 15 bases in between. The DNA for the CDR3 is TGTGCCAGCAGCTTAGATGCACTAGCTGCCAACACAGATACGCAGTATTTT. Amino acid sequence: CASSLDALAANTDTQYF.

A single count supports this clone. The chain uses TRBV29-1 and TRBJ2-1; 7 nucleotides match TRBD1. CDR1 and CDR2 from the germline V gene are SQVTM and ANQGSEA. The CDR3 is made up of 13 amino acids. Trimming cost V 3 bases and J 6 bases; bases outside gene matches: 5. In DNA, the CDR3 is TGCAGCGTTGACAGGGGGTTAGGCAATGAGCAGTTCTTC. Protein sequence: CSVDRGLGNEQFF.

The chain uses TRBV3-1 (or the pseudogene TRBV3-2) and TRBJ2-1, with TRBD2 matching 10 bases. The V and J ends lost 3 bases and 9 bases, in that order; junction bases with no gene match: 11. The CDR3 runs to 16 residues. Germline-derived CDR1 and CDR2 are LGHDT and YNNKEL (reference sequence). This CDR3 reads CASSHLAGGRSAEQFF. CDR3 sequence (DNA): TGTGCCAGCAGCCATTTAGCGGGAGGTCGCTCGGCTGAGCAGTTCTTC.

The rearrangement joins TRBV20-1 to TRBJ1-4; TRBD1 aligns across 7 bases. Germline V CDR1 and CDR2: DFQATT, SNEGSKA (reference sequence). The CDR3 sequence is 11 residues long. The V and J ends lost 6 bases and 9 bases, in that order; junction bases with no gene match: 4. The CDR3 reads CSAGGQQKLFF. The CDR3 coding sequence is TGCAGTGCGGGGGGACAGCAAAAACTGTTTTTT.